Following are 32 T cell receptor beta chains from one sample sequenced in a study of cytotoxic CD8 clonotypes in ibrutinib-treated CLL. TCRdb's copy holds only in-frame clones and misses some; the assay was immunoSEQ multiplex PCR. The table has about 49,000 clones, around half seen once. Specimen: PBMCs, collected after 12 months of ibrutinib treatment. The receptors were sampled from a human donor with chronic lymphocytic leukemia.

V gene TRBV11-3 combines with J gene TRBJ2-3; possibly TRBD2 for D (6 bases). This CDR3 has 15 amino acids. Germline V gene lookup returns CDR1 SGHNT and CDR2 YENEEA. Trimming pared 0 bases from V and 2 bases from J, leaving 9 bases between. Written as DNA, the CDR3 is TGTGCCAGCAGCTTAGAGGGGAGGTCCACAGATACGCAGTATTTT. Translated, it gives CASSLEGRSTDTQYF.

J is TRBJ1-6 and V is TRBV28; no clear D gene. This CDR3 is 16 amino acids long. Germline lookup yields CDR1 MDHEN and CDR2 SYDVKM. Trimming removed 6 bases from V and 0 bases from J, with 12 bases in between. CDR3 sequence reads: CASSLPRSSYNSPLHF. CDR3 sequence (DNA): TGTGCCAGCAGCCTCCCGCGGAGCTCCTATAATTCACCCCTCCACTTT.

The V call is TRBV5-1, the J call TRBJ2-1, with 8 bases lining up with TRBD1. The CDR3 covers 14 residues. In germline, CDR1 is SGHRS, CDR2 YFSETQ. V shed 9 bases, J shed 4 bases, and the junction held 9 bases outside the gene matches. This CDR3 is CATKSGTGYNEQFF. The CDR3 region has the DNA TGCGCCACGAAGTCGGGGACAGGTTACAATGAGCAGTTCTTC.

This sequence joins TRBV28 and TRBJ1-1; a weak D match, TRBD1 (5 bases). Trimming took off 6 bases at V and 2 bases at J, with 16 bases between the two ends. The CDR3 has 15 amino acids. Per the germline V gene, CDR1 is MDHEN and CDR2 is SYDVKM. The DNA for the CDR3 is TGTGCCAGCAGCCCACCGGGACCGTCCAACACTGAAGCTTTCTTT. This encodes CASSPPGPSNTEAFF. The whole variable domain, filled in from reference TRBV28 and TRBJ1-1, reads DVKVTQSSRYLVKRTGEKVFLECVQDMDHENMFWYRQDPGLGLRLIYFSYDVKMKEKGDIPEGYSVSREKKERFSLILESASTNQTSMYLCASSPPGPSNTEAFFGQGTRLTVV.

Many counts were recorded for this clone. The genes are TRBV19 and TRBJ2-7, with D maybe TRBD1 (6 bases). Trimming stripped 5 bases from V and 4 bases from J, with 12 bases between. The V gene's germline CDR1 is LNHDA and CDR2 SQIVND (reference sequence). The CDR3 is made up of 13 amino acids. CDR3 nucleotide sequence: TGTGCCAGTAGTTCAAACAGGGCTTACGAGCAGTACTTC. It specifies CASSSNRAYEQYF.

On this clone: This likely comes from a read error, as the CDR3 has no conserved phenylalanine or tryptophan at its end. The rearrangement joins TRBV6-6 to TRBJ1-1, with TRBD1 matching 9 bases. The germline V gene has CDR1 MNHNY and CDR2 SVGAGI (reference sequence). CDR3 length: 14 amino acids. The chain's CDR3 is CASNQQGANTKAFS. Here the CDR3 DNA reads TGTGCCAGCAATCAACAGGGGGCGAACACTAAAGCTTTCTCT.

The chain carries TRBV30 and TRBJ1-2; 11 bases are shared with TRBD1. The CDR3 totals 14 residues. CDR1 and CDR2 from the germline V gene are GTSNPN and SVGIG (reference sequence). V trimming: 1 base; J trimming: 3 bases; junction bases outside the gene matches: 1. DNA of the CDR3: TGTGCCTGGAGTGGGACAGGGGGCTACTATGGCTACACCTTC. Its protein product is CAWSGTGGYYGYTF.

V usage is TRBV7-3 and J usage is TRBJ1-1; the match to TRBD1 covers 8 bases. Germline V gene lookup returns CDR1 SGHTA and CDR2 FQGTGA. Unmatched junction bases numbered 7, after V lost 7 bases and J lost 3 bases. The CDR3 is 14 residues long. In DNA, the CDR3 is TGTGCCAGCATGTTACAGGGGGGAGACACTGAAGCTTTCTTT. Translation: CASMLQGGDTEAFF.

This clone was picked up a small number of times. CDR3 protein: CASSGLSGRSSYEQYF. CDR3 nucleotide sequence: TGTGCCAGCAGTGGCCTTAGCGGGAGGAGCTCCTACGAGCAGTACTTC. The chain joins TRBV27 to TRBJ2-7, with 10 bases identical to TRBD2. The CDR3 runs to 16 residues. V shed 5 bases, J shed 0 bases, and the junction held 7 bases outside the gene matches. CDR1 and CDR2 from the germline V gene are MNHEY and SMNVEV (reference sequence).

This clone was seen just once. The V call is TRBV28, the J call TRBJ1-5; D ambiguous. The CDR3 covers 13 residues. Trimming shortened V by 6 bases and J by 7 bases, and 13 bases separated the two germline ends. The germline V gene has CDR1 MDHEN and CDR2 SYDVKM. CDR3 nucleotides: TGTGCCAGCAGACTTAGGGTCAGACAGCCCCAGCATTTT. The encoded protein is CASRLRVRQPQHF.

The chain uses TRBV7-2 and TRBJ2-3; 10 bases fit TRBD2. The germline gives CDR1 SGHTA, CDR2 FQGNSA. The length of the CDR3 is 15 residues. With V trimmed by 5 bases and J by 5 bases, 7 bases remained unmatched. CDR3 sequence (DNA): TGTGCCAGCAGCACTAGGCGACTAGCGGGAGATACGCAGTATTTT. Encoded protein: CASSTRRLAGDTQYF.

CDR3 sequence reads: CASSQDAAVNQPQHF. The CDR3 DNA sequence: TGCGCCAGCAGCCAAGATGCGGCTGTGAATCAGCCCCAGCATTTT. The chain uses TRBV4-1 and TRBJ1-5; no reliable D call. Trimming pared 0 bases from V and 4 bases from J, leaving 10 bases between. The germline V gene has CDR1 MGHRA and CDR2 YSYEKL. The CDR3 loop spans 15 amino acids.

Points on this clone: A much bigger clone sits one base away, suggesting this may be a read error. Other DNA sequences from this sample encode an identical CDR3 as well. The rearrangement uses TRBV5-6 and TRBJ2-7, with a possible D match to TRBD1 (5 bases). Germline V gives CDR1 SGHDT, CDR2 YYEEEE. With 5 bases removed from V and 0 bases from J, the gap between germline ends came to 9 bases. The CDR3 is made up of 13 amino acids. CDR3 residues: CASSFDSSYEQYF. The CDR3 DNA is TGTGCCAGCAGTTTCGACAGCTCCTACGAGCAGTACTTC.

This clone was seen more than once but under ten times. This chain uses TRBV2 with TRBJ2-7; no clear D gene. The CDR3 is 12 amino acids. V was clipped by 7 bases and J by 3 bases, with 10 bases between them. Per germline, CDR1 SNHLY and CDR2 FYNNEI. CDR3 region: CASTPESYEQYF. The CDR3 DNA sequence: TGTGCCAGCACCCCAGAGAGCTACGAGCAGTACTTC. The full variable domain, its missing parts supplied by reference TRBV2 and TRBJ2-7, is EPEVTQTPSHQVTQMGQEVILRCVPISNHLYFYWYRQILGQKVEFLVSFYNNEISEKSEIFDDQFSVERPDGSNFTLKIRSTKLEDSAMYFCASTPESYEQYFGPGTRLTVT.

This chain joins TRBV11-2 and TRBJ1-3, with TRBD1 identical over 7 bases. V lost 6 bases and J lost 4; bases outside the gene matches: 9. Germline V gene sequence: CDR1 SGHAT, CDR2 FQNNGV. The CDR3 sequence is 15 residues long. The CDR3: CASRTLGGSGNTIYF. CDR3 DNA: TGTGCCAGCAGGACCCTAGGGGGCTCCGGAAACACCATATATTTT.

The gene calls are TRBV19 and TRBJ1-6; D call uncertain. The CDR3 is made up of 12 amino acids. Germline CDR1 LNHDA, CDR2 SQIVND (reference sequence). The V end lost 0 bases, the J end lost 10 bases, and 4 bases lay between the germline ends. The CDR3 sequence: CASSIERSPLHF. The DNA of the CDR3 is TGTGCCAGTAGTATAGAAAGATCACCCCTCCACTTT. Variable domain in full (rest from reference TRBV19 and TRBJ1-6): DGGITQSPKYLFRKEGQNVTLSCEQNLNHDAMYWYRQDPGQGLRLIYYSQIVNDFQKGDIAEGYSVSREKKESFPLTVTSAQKNPTAFYLCASSIERSPLHFGNGTRLTVT.

CDR3 bases: TGTGCCAGCAGCGCGGATCTCTGGAATGAGCAGTTCTTC. Translated, it gives CASSADLWNEQFF. The chain carries TRBV9 and TRBJ2-1; D gene uncertain. The CDR3 runs 13 residues. The V and J ends lost 3 bases and 7 bases respectively, with 11 bases between them. CDR1 and CDR2 (germline): SGDLS, YYNGEE.

The chain recombines TRBV5-1 with TRBJ2-7; 8 bases agree with TRBD2. This CDR3 contains 14 residues. Germline V gives CDR1 SGHRS, CDR2 YFSETQ. The J segment lost 3 bases and the V segment lost 4 bases, leaving 6 bases of the junction unmatched. The CDR3 DNA reads as TGCGCCAGCAGCGTAACTAGCGGTCTCTACGAGCAGTACTTC. This gives the protein CASSVTSGLYEQYF.

This clone was counted between two and nine times. The V and J genes are TRBV14 and TRBJ2-3; D is possibly TRBD2 (6 bases). The CDR3 totals 12 residues. V lost 4 bases and J 7 bases, leaving 9 bases between the germline ends. The germline V gene encodes CDR1 SGHDN and CDR2 FVKESK. The CDR3 is CASSRGGNTQYF. The CDR3 DNA sequence: TGTGCCAGCAGCCGTGGCGGGAATACGCAGTATTTT.

The J gene is TRBJ2-1, the V gene TRBV5-6; D uncertain. This CDR3 has 14 residues. Germline V gene lookup returns CDR1 SGHDT and CDR2 YYEEEE. Trimming stripped 1 base from V and 4 bases from J, with 9 bases between. For the CDR3, the DNA is TGTGCCAGCAGCTTGCGGGTCAAATACAATGAGCAGTTCTTC. Translation gives CASSLRVKYNEQFF. The full variable domain, its missing parts supplied by reference TRBV5-6 and TRBJ2-1, is DAGVTQSPTHLIKTRGQQVTLRCSPKSGHDTVSWYQQALGQGPQFIFQYYEEEERQRGNFPDRFSGHQFPNYSSELNVNALLLGDSALYLCASSLRVKYNEQFFGPGTRLTVL.

The rearrangement links TRBV4-1 to TRBJ1-2; TRBD1 is a possible D gene (5 bases). The germline V gene has CDR1 MGHRA and CDR2 YSYEKL. The V end lost 4 bases, the J end lost 1 base, and 13 bases lay between the germline ends. The CDR3 is 15 residues long. CDR3: CASSPRRDLNYGYTF. Here the CDR3 DNA reads TGCGCCAGCAGCCCCCGCCGGGACCTTAACTATGGCTACACCTTC.

This sequence joins TRBV19 and TRBJ2-7, with 9 bases that match TRBD1. The CDR3 covers 14 residues. The V gene's germline CDR1 is LNHDA and CDR2 SQIVND (reference sequence). V dropped 3 bases and J dropped 4; count of bases not matched to a gene: 4. CDR3 nucleotides: TGTGCCAGTAGTATTCATGACAGGGGGTACGAGCAGTACTTC. It encodes CASSIHDRGYEQYF.

This clone was detected only a few times. The CDR3: CASSFYPGVAGATDTQYF. CDR3 DNA sequence: TGTGCCAGCAGTTTCTACCCAGGGGTAGCGGGAGCCACAGATACGCAGTATTTT. The genes are TRBV27 and TRBJ2-3, with TRBD2 matching over 9 bases. Germline CDR1 and CDR2: MNHEY and SMNVEV (reference sequence). The V and J ends lost 3 bases and 2 bases, in that order; junction bases with no gene match: 12. The CDR3 sequence is 18 residues long.

The CDR3 region is CASRQGLAGGNTGELFF. The CDR3 DNA is TGTGCCAGCAGACAGGGACTAGCGGGAGGGAACACCGGGGAGCTGTTTTTT. The chain employs TRBV4-2 and TRBJ2-2; TRBD2 aligns across 15 bases. Trimming removed 6 bases from V and 1 base from J; junction bases left unmatched: 3. CDR1 LGHNA and CDR2 YNFKEQ come from the germline V gene. The length of the CDR3 is 17 residues.

The chain employs TRBV11-1 and TRBJ1-1; TRBD1 aligns across 8 bases. With 1 base clipped from V and 11 bases from J, the junction kept 0 bases outside the gene matches. The germline V gene has CDR1 SGHAT and CDR2 FQDESV (reference sequence). The CDR3 is 11 amino acids. For the CDR3, the DNA is TGTGCCAGCAGCTTAGGACAGGGGGCTTTCTTT. It specifies CASSLGQGAFF.

The chain employs TRBV19 and TRBJ1-1, with D uncertain. Germline V gene lookup returns CDR1 LNHDA and CDR2 SQIVND (reference sequence). The CDR3 loop spans 14 amino acids. The V end was cut by 6 bases, the J end by 0 bases, with 11 bases between. The CDR3 protein is CASRNMYMNTEAFF. CDR3 DNA sequence: TGTGCCAGTAGGAATATGTACATGAACACTGAAGCTTTCTTT.

This chain links TRBV19 with TRBJ1-3, with D unresolved. CDR1 LNHDA and CDR2 SQIVND come from the germline V gene (reference sequence). Trimming left V 10 bases short and J 0 bases short, with 16 bases between. The CDR3 length is 15 residues. Written as DNA, the CDR3 is TGTGCCACTAAGCCTCACCCAGCCTCTGGAAACACCATATATTTT. Amino acids: CATKPHPASGNTIYF.

The rearrangement joins TRBV28 to TRBJ2-1; TRBD2 matches at 7 bases. CDR1 and CDR2 (germline): MDHEN, SYDVKM. V lost 4 bases and J lost 7; bases outside the gene matches: 10. This CDR3 comprises 15 residues. The CDR3 region has the DNA TGTGCCAGCAGTTCCGGGGGGAGGATAAGAAATGAGCAGTTCTTC. Protein: CASSSGGRIRNEQFF. Variable domain in full (rest from reference TRBV28 and TRBJ2-1): DVKVTQSSRYLVKRTGEKVFLECVQDMDHENMFWYRQDPGLGLRLIYFSYDVKMKEKGDIPEGYSVSREKKERFSLILESASTNQTSMYLCASSSGGRIRNEQFFGPGTRLTVL.

The rearrangement uses TRBV19 and TRBJ1-1, with TRBD1 matching over 10 bases. The J segment lost 6 bases and the V segment lost 5 bases, leaving 9 bases of the junction unmatched. The CDR3 is made up of 15 amino acids. CDR1 LNHDA and CDR2 SQIVND come from the germline V gene (reference sequence). CDR3: CASSDRDRGKAEAFF. CDR3 DNA: TGTGCCAGTAGTGACCGGGACAGGGGTAAGGCTGAAGCTTTCTTT.

This sequence joins TRBV28 and TRBJ2-1; no definite D call. The ends were cut back, 5 bases at V and 3 bases at J, with 8 bases in the middle. The CDR3 contains 13 residues. Germline CDR1 and CDR2: MDHEN and SYDVKM. DNA for the CDR3: TGTGCCAGCAGTCCTGCGAACTACAATGAGCAGTTCTTC. Its protein product is CASSPANYNEQFF.

This clone was found a few times. This chain links TRBV5-5 with TRBJ2-2; no clear D. Germline V gene lookup returns CDR1 SGHKS and CDR2 YYEKEE (reference sequence). CDR3 size: 14 residues. Trimming removed 4 bases at V and 3 bases at J, with 10 bases between. CDR3 residues: CASSPKGYTGELFF. The CDR3 DNA reads as TGTGCCAGCAGCCCAAAGGGATACACCGGGGAGCTGTTTTTT.

Ten or more counts support this clone. The chain employs TRBV6-1 and TRBJ2-1; tentative D call: TRBD1 (6 bases). CDR3 size: 14 residues. Germline CDR1 reads MNHNS; CDR2 reads SASEGT. V was trimmed by 10 bases and J by 4 bases, leaving 17 bases between them. The CDR3 DNA reads TGTGCCACCCTTGGACAGATCTCTTACAATGAGCAGTTCTTC. This gives the protein CATLGQISYNEQFF.